These T cell receptor beta chains were read from a single sample in a study of OX40 agonist ivuxolimab in advanced cancers. Sequenced by immunoSEQ multiplex PCR; TCRdb stores in-frame clones only, minus some. The data hold some 43,000 clones, with approximately 87% observed a single time. Sequenced here: CD4+ or CD8+ T cells sorted from blood, sampled in a trial of the OX40 agonist ivuxolimab. These receptors came from an adult with an advanced solid tumor such as melanoma, head and neck, liver or kidney cancer. CDR3s include the opening cysteine and the closing phenylalanine or tryptophan.

V gene	J gene	CDR3 protein
TRBV13	TRBJ2-1	CASSGSSGRAIYNEQFF
TRBV15	TRBJ2-5	CATSSGAQETQYF
TRBV6-5	TRBJ2-7	CASSPTGTVFYEQYF
TRBV4-3	TRBJ2-7	CASSQDRYYEQYF
TRBV25-1	TRBJ1-3	CASGTNRGRYGNTIYF
TRBV4-2	TRBJ1-5	CASSQRQGWSNQPQHF
TRBV9	TRBJ2-2	CASSVAGYANTGELFF
TRBV4-1	TRBJ1-1	CASSHDSFGNTEAFF
TRBV6-4	TRBJ2-1	CASSDGTAPTEQFF
TRBV5-1	TRBJ1-1	CASSLDGQQLNTEAFF
TRBV7-9	TRBJ1-1	CASSLGGSDTEAFF
TRBV6-5	TRBJ2-1	CASTQLEDNEQFF
TRBV7-2	TRBJ1-5	CASSPDRGANQPQHF
TRBV9	TRBJ1-1	CASSVNPDRGNTEAFF
TRBV7-9	TRBJ1-3	CASSLLLGQSWSGNTIYF
TRBV13	TRBJ2-7	CASSLGTSGDRLEQYF
TRBV4-2	TRBJ2-3	CASSQFESSPDTQYF
TRBV7-8	TRBJ1-1	CASSLGGTTEAFF
TRBV30	TRBJ2-1	CAWSGGYNEQFF
TRBV14	TRBJ2-2	CASSQYRGAGELFF
TRBV4-1	TRBJ1-2	CASSQDNVISYGYTF
TRBV4-3	TRBJ1-5	CASSQAAVNQPQHF
TRBV29-1	TRBJ2-5	CSVGGLDQETQYF
TRBV6-6	TRBJ2-1	CASSYGPGPNEQFF
TRBV29-1	TRBJ2-7	CSVEKTYEQYF
TRBV19	TRBJ1-2	CASKVSGLYGYTF
TRBV4-3	TRBJ1-1	CASSQGTRGLRDTEAFF
TRBV15	TRBJ2-7	CATSRGGLYEQYF
TRBV9	TRBJ2-1	CASSVVGGTSGDEQFF
TRBV27	TRBJ1-4	CAVLGEKLFF
TRBV11-2	TRBJ1-1	CASSLDGPGTGAYRGTEAFF
TRBV4-2	TRBJ1-1	CASSQKGTTEAFF
TRBV4-3	TRBJ1-2	CASSQEGTGASYGYTF
TRBV7-9	TRBJ2-7	CASSPRGTAGGYEQYF
TRBV7-9	TRBJ1-2	CASSYRDRDDYGYTF
TRBV19	TRBJ1-1	CASSKGVTGPWMNTEAFF
TRBV9	TRBJ2-7	CASSVASDYEQYF
TRBV7-6	TRBJ1-1	CASSVERVGPFGDTEAFF
TRBV15	TRBJ2-7	CATSIGREQYF
TRBV5-5	TRBJ1-2	CASSFMDDVNYGYTF
TRBV6-5	TRBJ2-2	CASSLMGGPGELFF